The entry that follows covers one T cell receptor (beta chain) sequence. Its antigen is as yet unknown. The data belong to a study of cytomegalovirus exposure and HLA in healthy donors. Measured with immunoSEQ multiplex PCR; TCRdb has only the in-frame clones, and not every one. The profile shows roughly 82,000 clones, approximately 93% of them singletons. Regarding the study as a whole: Whilst most TCR sequences proved rare, a subset of public TCRs occurred across many donors. Listed as cytomegalovirus-associated were over 150 TCR beta chains.

The TCR sequence derives from a man aged 18 to 29 in good health and CMV-seronegative. Material: PBMCs.

The CDR3, as DNA: TGTGCCAGTAGTATAGGTCTAGCGGGGAGCAGGGAGCTGTTTTTT. Protein sequence: CASSIGLAGSRELFF. This chain joins TRBV19 and TRBJ2-2; 9 bases fit TRBD2. Germline assignment: CDR1 LNHDA and CDR2 SQIVND (reference sequence). The CDR3 consists of 15 residues. Trimming cost V 1 base and J 9 bases; bases outside gene matches: 6.